The clone carrying this TCR beta chain was counted a single time. This sample stems from a study of blood T cell repertoires in COVID-19. Study details: Samples came from the United States, Italy and Spain, spanning acute and convalescent COVID-19. Sample material is recorded as cDNA or gDNA derived from T cells, B-cell-depleted T cells, or PBMCs.

After removal of 8 bases from V and 7 bases from J, the junction contained 7 bases not matched to a gene. Germline CDR1 MNHEY, CDR2 SMNVEV (reference sequence). The CDR3 loop spans 13 amino acids. TCRdb's table, derived via immunoSEQ multiplex PCR, lists solely in-frame clones and lacks some. The table includes some 24,000 clones, roughly nine tenths detected once. This clonotype was obtained from a human donor in a cohort sampled during active COVID-19. This chain links TRBV27 with TRBJ1-5; 8 bases map to TRBD1. Material for sequencing was peripheral blood. The chain's CDR3 is CASRTGWNQPQHF. In nucleotides, the CDR3 is TGTGCCAGCCGGACAGGGTGGAACCAGCCCCAGCATTTT.